A selection of T cell receptor beta chains follows, all from one sample in a study of T-cell reconstitution after alpha-beta-depleted transplantation in children. TCRdb fed the PCR reads into MiXCR, producing one record per CDR3 protein. The table shows fewer than 95,000 distinct CDR3 sequences, with approximately 12% occurring only once. Specimen: PBMCs from the stem cell graft donor, collected from the stem cell graft. The receptors derive from a human donor who donated a stem cell graft to a child with inherited bone marrow failure. Both conserved end residues are part of each CDR3. D genes are given only for firm matches. The size entry is marked missing in some rows and otherwise reads once, few, many or a size class.

d_call,v_call,clone_size,j_call,cdr3_aa,cdr3_nt
.,TRBV18,few,TRBJ1-1,CASSKTPNTEAFF,TGTGCCAGCTCAAAGACACCGAACACTGAAGCTTTCTTT
.,TRBV20-1,many,TRBJ1-5,CSAVTDRFNQPQHF,TGCAGTGCCGTAACCGACAGGTTTAATCAGCCCCAGCATTTT
TRBD2,TRBV20-1,many,TRBJ2-1,CSADETSGRANEQFF,TGCAGTGCAGACGAGACTAGCGGGAGGGCCAATGAGCAGTTCTTC
TRBD1,TRBV4-3,few,TRBJ1-2,CASSQGDREIRGYTF,TGCGCCAGCAGCCAAGGGGACAGGGAAATCCGTGGCTACACCTTC
.,TRBV11-2,many,TRBJ1-4,CASSLVGGPAATNEKLFF,TGTGCCAGCAGCCTCGTGGGGGGCCCGGCAGCAACTAATGAAAAACTGTTTTTT
.,TRBV3-1,many,TRBJ1-4,CASSLDRLNEKLFF,TGTGCCAGCAGCCTGGACAGACTTAATGAAAAACTGTTTTTT
TRBD2,TRBV7-2,many,TRBJ2-7,CASSSNLAGGPYEQYF,TGTGCCAGCAGTTCGAACCTAGCGGGGGGGCCCTACGAGCAGTACTTC
TRBD2,TRBV7-2,.,TRBJ2-3,CASSRTSGSRRDTQYF,TGTGCCAGCTCCAGGACTAGCGGGAGTCGGAGAGATACGCAGTATTTT
TRBD2,TRBV5-5,many,TRBJ2-1,CASRGAGGYNEQFF,TGTGCCAGCAGGGGGGCGGGAGGATACAATGAGCAGTTCTTC
TRBD1,TRBV7-9,many,TRBJ1-1,CASSLQGGGTEAFF,TGTGCCAGCAGCTTACAGGGGGGAGGCACTGAAGCTTTCTTT
TRBD2,TRBV4-2,.,TRBJ2-2,CASSQGLAGGDTGELFF,TGTGCCAGCAGCCAAGGTTTAGCGGGGGGAGACACCGGGGAGCTGTTTTTT
.,TRBV20-1,many,TRBJ1-1,CSARESEAFF,TGCAGTGCTAGAGAGTCAGAAGCTTTCTTT
.,TRBV28,.,TRBJ2-3,CASSLRTPTDTQYF,TGTGCCAGCAGTTTAAGGACACCGACAGATACGCAGTATTTT
.,TRBV5-1,many,TRBJ1-3,CASSGGSSGNTIYF,TGCGCCAGCAGCGGGGGGAGCTCTGGAAACACCATATATTTT
TRBD1,TRBV5-1,many,TRBJ2-7,CASSRTGVYEQYF,TGCGCCAGCAGCAGAACAGGGGTCTACGAGCAGTACTTC
.,TRBV3-1,many,TRBJ2-7,CASSPGAGLRYEQYF,TGTGCCAGCAGCCCAGGAGCAGGACTGAGGTACGAGCAGTACTTC
TRBD1,TRBV10-3,many,TRBJ1-2,CAIMRGPSYGYTF,TGTGCCATCATGAGGGGGCCTAGCTATGGCTACACCTTC
TRBD1,TRBV20-1,many,TRBJ2-3,CSARDLRTGGFPTDTQYF,TGCAGTGCTAGAGATCTCCGGACAGGGGGTTTCCCCACAGATACGCAGTATTTT
.,TRBV19,few,TRBJ2-3,CASSIDLQNTQYF,TGTGCCAGTAGTATAGATCTCCAGAATACGCAGTATTTT
.,TRBV10-3,many,TRBJ2-4,CAISEGAAKNIQYF,TGTGCCATCAGTGAGGGGGCGGCCAAAAACATTCAGTACTTC
.,TRBV13,.,TRBJ2-7,CASTDSSYEQYF,TGTGCCAGCACCGACAGTTCCTACGAGCAGTACTTC
TRBD2,TRBV19,many,TRBJ2-1,CASSPQGTSGPYNEQFF,TGTGCCAGTAGTCCCCAGGGGACTAGCGGACCCTACAATGAGCAGTTCTTC
.,TRBV20-1,many,TRBJ2-3,CSGIDDADTQYF,TGCAGTGGGATTGATGACGCAGATACGCAGTATTTT
TRBD2,TRBV30,many,TRBJ2-7,CAWSVRTAGGFYEQYF,TGTGCCTGGAGTGTACGTACAGCGGGAGGTTTTTACGAGCAGTACTTC
.,TRBV6-6,many,TRBJ1-1,CASGRGSEAFF,TGTGCCAGCGGAAGGGGTTCTGAAGCTTTCTTT
TRBD1,TRBV29-1,many,TRBJ2-5,CSVAYVGTGRETQYF,TGCAGCGTGGCGTACGTCGGGACAGGGAGGGAGACCCAGTACTTC
TRBD2,TRBV12-3/TRBV12-4,.,TRBJ2-1,CASKTSGIGARTEQFF,TGTGCCAGCAAGACTAGCGGGATTGGGGCCCGTACTGAGCAGTTCTTC
TRBD1,TRBV29-1,many,TRBJ1-2,CSVPGQPANGYTF,TGCAGCGTTCCGGGACAGCCGGCCAATGGCTACACCTTC
TRBD1,TRBV5-1,many,TRBJ1-6,CASGETGNSPLHF,TGCGCCAGCGGAGAGACAGGGAATTCACCCCTCCACTTT
.,TRBV12-3/TRBV12-4,many,TRBJ1-1,CASRYSGNTEAFF,TGTGCCAGCAGATACTCAGGGAATACTGAAGCTTTCTTT
.,TRBV12-3/TRBV12-4,many,TRBJ2-1,CASSHRLGSPYNEQFF,TGTGCCAGCAGCCACCGACTAGGGAGCCCCTACAATGAGCAGTTCTTC
.,TRBV27,many,TRBJ2-5,CASSQRAEETQYF,TGTGCCAGCAGCCAAAGGGCAGAAGAGACCCAGTACTTC
.,TRBV18,many,TRBJ2-3,CASSPPGARSSTDTQYF,TGTGCCAGCTCACCACCCGGAGCCAGATCTAGCACAGATACGCAGTATTTT
.,TRBV29-1,many,TRBJ2-1,CSALTDFDNEQFF,TGCAGCGCCCTGACAGACTTTGACAATGAGCAGTTCTTC
TRBD1,TRBV4-2,many,TRBJ2-2,CASSQGQGKAGELFF,TGTGCCAGCAGCCAAGGACAGGGGAAGGCCGGGGAGCTGTTTTTT
TRBD2,TRBV7-2,many,TRBJ2-3,CASATSSGGTDTQYF,TGTGCCAGCGCAACCTCTAGCGGGGGCACAGATACGCAGTATTTT
TRBD1,TRBV29-1,many,TRBJ1-5,CSVVYQGAANQPQHF,TGCAGCGTTGTGTACCAGGGGGCGGCCAATCAGCCCCAGCATTTT
.,TRBV20-1,.,TRBJ2-6,CSARDGQTYSGANVLTF,TGCAGTGCTAGAGATGGGCAGACCTACTCTGGGGCCAACGTCCTGACTTTC
.,TRBV6-1,many,TRBJ1-5,CASSDPNGVEQPQHF,TGTGCCAGCAGTGACCCAAATGGGGTGGAGCAGCCCCAGCATTTT